These 23 T cell receptor beta chains were sequenced from one sample in a study of blood T cell repertoires in COVID-19. Measured with immunoSEQ multiplex PCR; TCRdb has only the in-frame clones, and not every one. The table shows 110,000 to 150,000 clones, with about four fifths occurring only once. The sequenced sample consisted of peripheral blood. The receptors stem from a man between 65 and 85 years old who had recovered from COVID-19.

The rearrangement links TRBV19 to TRBJ1-1; D is ambiguous. Trimming stripped 5 bases from V and 7 bases from J, with 11 bases between. Germline CDR1 and CDR2: LNHDA and SQIVND (reference sequence). The CDR3 length is 12 residues. The CDR3 spells CASSVSGDEAFF. The DNA for the CDR3 is TGTGCCAGTAGTGTTTCTGGAGATGAAGCTTTCTTT.

The V call is TRBV27, the J call TRBJ1-2; perhaps TRBD1 as D (5 bases). Per germline, CDR1 MNHEY and CDR2 SMNVEV (reference sequence). V was cut by 9 bases and J by 8 bases, with 19 bases left in between. The length of the CDR3 is 13 residues. CDR3 DNA sequence: TGTGCCAGTTCTCTGAAGGGGATCCAGGGCTACACCTTC. This encodes CASSLKGIQGYTF.

In its sample, this clone was seen once. This chain links TRBV29-1 with TRBJ2-1; 8 nucleotides align to TRBD1. CDR1 is SQVTM and CDR2 is ANQGSEA in the germline V gene. This CDR3 region has 13 residues. The V segment lost 7 bases and the J segment 5 bases; nucleotides outside the gene matches: 7. The CDR3 DNA reads TGCAGCGCCCTAGGGACAGGAAACAATGAGCAGTTCTTC. Its protein product is CSALGTGNNEQFF.

This chain links TRBV2 with TRBJ2-1; D may be TRBD2 (5 bases). Trimming took off 0 bases at V and 6 bases at J, with 9 bases between the two ends. Germline lookup yields CDR1 SNHLY and CDR2 FYNNEI. This CDR3 contains 14 residues. CDR3 nucleotide sequence: TGTGCCAGCAGTGAAGCGCAAGCGGCCAATGAGCAGTTCTTC. Protein product: CASSEAQAANEQFF.

This chain uses TRBV4-1 with TRBJ2-3, with 13 positions matching TRBD2. The CDR3 runs 17 residues. The junction had 6 bases not matched to a gene; V was cut back by 1 base and J by 5 bases. Germline CDR1 MGHRA, CDR2 YSYEKL. The CDR3 is CASSQAKLAGGGDTQYF. The DNA for the CDR3 is TGCGCCAGCAGCCAAGCGAAACTAGCGGGAGGGGGAGATACGCAGTATTTT.

This sequence joins TRBV4-1 and TRBJ2-1; TRBD1 aligns across 7 bases. Trimming cost V 2 bases and J 14 bases; bases outside gene matches: 15. Germline assignment: CDR1 MGHRA and CDR2 YSYEKL. The CDR3 length is 15 residues. CDR3 DNA: TGCGCCAGCAGCCAAACGGGCTTAGAAGGGGGCGCGGAGTTCTTC. Its protein is CASSQTGLEGGAEFF.

Only one count was recorded for this clone. The rearrangement joins TRBV7-2 to TRBJ2-1; TRBD2 might be the D (6 bases). V was trimmed by 3 bases and J by 2 bases, leaving 11 bases between them. The germline V gene has CDR1 SGHTA and CDR2 FQGNSA. The CDR3 runs 15 residues. The CDR3 nucleotides are TGTGCCAGCAGCTTCCGGGACTTCCCCTACAATGAGCAGTTCTTC. Protein: CASSFRDFPYNEQFF. The full variable domain, in which reference TRBV7-2 and TRBJ2-1 provide the parts outside the CDR3, is GAGVSQSPSNKVTEKGKDVELRCDPISGHTALYWYRQSLGQGLEFLIYFQGNSAPDKSGLPSDRFSAERTGGSVSTLTIQRTQQEDSAVYLCASSFRDFPYNEQFFGPGTRLTVL.

The chain recombines TRBV4-1 with TRBJ2-7; TRBD2 agrees at 8 bases. CDR1 and CDR2 from the germline V gene are MGHRA and YSYEKL. V dropped 2 bases and J dropped 0; count of bases not matched to a gene: 6. The CDR3 runs 16 residues. CDR3 sequence: CASSQFSGRGSYEQYF. The CDR3 DNA follows: TGCGCCAGCAGCCAATTTTCCGGGAGGGGCTCCTACGAGCAGTACTTC.

The chain is built from TRBV7-6 and TRBJ2-7, with 11 bases identical to TRBD2. CDR1 is SGHVS, CDR2 FNYEAQ, per germline. The CDR3 length is 15 residues. Trimming took 4 bases from V and 2 from J; bases not matched to a gene: 4. CDR3 DNA: TGTGCCAGCAGCTGGGGGACTAGCGGAGCCTACGAGCAGTACTTC. Its protein product is CASSWGTSGAYEQYF.

Only a few counts were recorded for this clone. An end of the junction differs from the germline gene, which may be a read error. V is TRBV3-1 (or the pseudogene TRBV3-2) and J is TRBJ1-2; TRBD1 might be the D (5 bases). The length of the CDR3 is 10 residues. Germline values: CDR1 LGHDT, CDR2 YNNKEL (reference sequence). CDR3 sequence reads: CATGDYGYTF. Here the CDR3 DNA reads TGCGCAACAGGAGACTATGGCTACACCTTC.

This clone appeared a few times. The rearrangement joins TRBV7-9 to TRBJ1-4; maybe TRBD1 (6 bases). Germline assignment: CDR1 SEHNR and CDR2 FQNEAQ (reference sequence). The CDR3 runs to 15 residues. Trimming took 5 bases from V and 8 from J, leaving 18 bases between them. CDR3 DNA: TGTGCCAGCAGCGCGACAGGATCTGGGGAGGAAAAACTGTTTTTT. This translates into CASSATGSGEEKLFF.

This chain uses TRBV28 with TRBJ2-4; D remains unclear. Germline V CDR1 and CDR2: MDHEN, SYDVKM. V was cut by 3 bases and J by 2 bases, with 8 bases left in between. CDR3 length: 14 amino acids. The DNA for the CDR3 is TGTGCCAGCAGTTTTGAGACACCCAAAAACATTCAGTACTTC. Encoded protein: CASSFETPKNIQYF.

This clone was counted a few times. The chain joins TRBV18 to TRBJ1-1; D not resolved. This CDR3 contains 13 residues. Germline assignment: CDR1 KGHSH and CDR2 LQKENI. Deletions cut 3 bases from V and 6 bases from J, with 11 bases between. The DNA for the CDR3 is TGTGCCAGCTCACCTGTCCGGTCCCCTGAAGCTTTCTTT. Translating it yields CASSPVRSPEAFF.

The chain is built from TRBV30 and TRBJ2-7; D call uncertain. CDR3 size: 15 residues. V lost 2 bases, J lost 2 bases, and 16 bases lay in between. Germline V gene sequence: CDR1 GTSNPN, CDR2 SVGIG (reference sequence). The CDR3 coding sequence is TGTGCCTGGAGTCCACCGTGGGCAAAGACCTACGAGCAGTACTTC. Translated: CAWSPPWAKTYEQYF.

This clone has a single count. The CDR3 DNA sequence: TGTGCCAGTAGTAGCCCAGGACAGGGGGGTATTGTGTATTTT. Translating gives CASSSPGQGGIVYF. V is TRBV19 and J is TRBJ2-3; 10 nucleotides line up with TRBD1. V dropped 4 bases and J dropped 14; count of bases not matched to a gene: 12. Per the germline V gene, CDR1 is LNHDA and CDR2 is SQIVND (reference sequence). This CDR3 has 14 residues.

The CDR3 here is CASSPGSYGYTF. The CDR3, as DNA: TGCGCCAGCAGCCCAGGATCCTATGGCTACACCTTC. The chain couples TRBV5-1 to TRBJ1-2; D is unclear. There are 12 residues in the CDR3. Trimming stripped 4 bases from V and 4 bases from J, with 8 bases between. Germline-derived CDR1 and CDR2 are SGHRS and YFSETQ.

This clone occurred a few times. The chain is built from TRBV29-1 and TRBJ1-2; 9 bases match TRBD1. Looked up from germline, CDR1 is SQVTM and CDR2 is ANQGSEA. The V segment lost 3 bases and the J segment 4 bases; nucleotides outside the gene matches: 9. The CDR3 spans 15 residues. The CDR3 region is CSVDRTGDGGYGYTF. The CDR3 bases are TGCAGCGTTGATAGGACAGGGGACGGTGGCTATGGCTACACCTTC.

The CDR3 region has the DNA TGCGCCAGCAGCCAAGCGCTTACGGGTGGTCAGCCCCAGCATTTT. Encoded protein: CASSQALTGGQPQHF. This sequence joins TRBV4-1 and TRBJ1-5; D not resolved. Germline loops: CDR1 MGHRA, CDR2 YSYEKL. This CDR3 is 15 amino acids long. The V end was cut by 1 base, the J end by 6 bases, with 13 bases between.

The chain combines TRBV18 with TRBJ2-7, with TRBD1 identical over 7 bases. Trimming removed 9 bases from V and 0 bases from J; junction bases left unmatched: 5. The germline CDR1 and CDR2 sequences are KGHSH and LQKENI. The length of the CDR3 is 13 residues. CDR3 bases: TGTGCCAGTACGTGGGACAGCTCCTACGAGCAGTACTTC. Amino acid sequence: CASTWDSSYEQYF.

The rearrangement uses TRBV5-1 and TRBJ2-6, with D tentatively TRBD1 (5 bases). The V gene lost 3 bases and the J gene lost 1 base, with 11 bases spanning the gap. Looked up from germline, CDR1 is SGHRS and CDR2 is YFSETQ. The CDR3 is 16 residues long. CDR3 DNA sequence: TGCGCCAGCAGCTCGGACACTTGGTCTGGGGCCAACGTCCTGACTTTC. Translated: CASSSDTWSGANVLTF.

The chain carries TRBV7-8 and TRBJ2-2, with D possibly TRBD1 on 5 matching bases. The germline V gene encodes CDR1 SGHVS and CDR2 FQNEAQ. CDR3 length: 14 amino acids. V dropped 3 bases and J dropped 1 base, with 6 bases sitting between them. The CDR3 spells CASSLGQNTGELFF. CDR3 bases: TGTGCCAGCAGCTTGGGGCAGAACACCGGGGAGCTGTTTTTT.

CDR3 DNA: TGTGCCAGCAGCCACCCGGGACAGAGCTCCTACAATGAGCAGTTCTTC. Amino acid sequence: CASSHPGQSSYNEQFF. J is TRBJ2-1 and V is TRBV3-1 (or the pseudogene TRBV3-2), with 7 bases matching TRBD1. The CDR3 consists of 16 residues. The ends lost 3 bases at V and 0 bases at J; junction bases unmatched: 5. Germline V gene sequence: CDR1 LGHDT, CDR2 YNNKEL (reference sequence).

This clone has just a few counts. This chain connects TRBV19 to TRBJ1-1; D unclear. The germline V gene encodes CDR1 LNHDA and CDR2 SQIVND (reference sequence). The CDR3 has 17 amino acids. Trimming cost V 1 base and J 2 bases, with 17 bases left between them. The CDR3, as DNA: TGTGCCAGTAGTATAGGTGTCTCCGGCTCGACTAACACTGAAGCTTTCTTT. Protein: CASSIGVSGSTNTEAFF.